Listed below are T cell receptor beta chains from one sample, sequenced in a study of blood T cell repertoires in COVID-19. Assay: immunoSEQ multiplex PCR; the TCRdb copy retains only in-frame clones and omits some. The sample has fewer than 300,000 clones; around 82% are singletons. The specimen was peripheral blood. Every receptor here comes from a human donor with COVID-19, enrolled during active disease. The donor label of this sample is uncertain. Each CDR3 is given with its conserved first and last residue. The order of the fields is CDR3 protein, CDR3 DNA, D gene, clone size, J gene, V gene. The D gene is left open where the match is weak. Size is stated for part of the rows, as once, few or many counts, or as a class when the clone is expanded.

CDR3: CASSEWGEDTEAFF
DNA: TGTGCCAGCAGTGAATGGGGGGAGGACACTGAAGCTTTCTTT
D: -
size: few
J: TRBJ1-1
V: TRBV6-1

CDR3: CASSRPGGSWGYTF
DNA: TGTGCCAGCAGCCGCCCTGGGGGGTCTTGGGGCTACACCTTC
D: -
size: few
J: TRBJ1-2
V: TRBV3-1/TRBV3-2

CDR3: CASSLFGQDYGYTF
DNA: TGTGCCAGCAGCCTGTTCGGACAGGACTATGGCTACACCTTC
D: TRBD1
size: -
J: TRBJ1-2
V: TRBV5-6

CDR3: CASSYSAGGPNTEAFF
DNA: TGTGCCAGCAGTTACTCGGCAGGGGGCCCGAACACTGAAGCTTTCTTT
D: TRBD1
size: -
J: TRBJ1-1
V: TRBV6-5

CDR3: CSVNSGLAGQVTGELFF
DNA: TGCAGCGTGAATTCGGGACTAGCGGGACAAGTCACCGGGGAGCTGTTTTTT
D: TRBD2
size: -
J: TRBJ2-2
V: TRBV29-1

CDR3: CAWSWGRLAGEVETQYF
DNA: TGTGCCTGGAGCTGGGGACGACTAGCGGGAGAGGTGGAGACCCAGTACTTC
D: TRBD2
size: few
J: TRBJ2-5
V: TRBV30

CDR3: CASSSVIQGFTEAFF
DNA: TGTGCCAGCAGCTCAGTTATTCAGGGTTTCACTGAAGCTTTCTTT
D: -
size: -
J: TRBJ1-1
V: TRBV5-6

CDR3: CASTPRGDSNQPQHF
DNA: TGTGCCAGCACCCCTCGAGGTGATAGCAATCAGCCCCAGCATTTT
D: -
size: -
J: TRBJ1-5
V: TRBV9

CDR3: CAWGQGDYGYTF
DNA: TGTGCCTGGGGGCAGGGCGACTATGGCTACACCTTC
D: -
size: once
J: TRBJ1-2
V: TRBV30

CDR3: CASSLSRGTDGYTF
DNA: TGTGCCAGCAGTCTGAGCAGGGGGACTGATGGCTACACCTTC
D: TRBD1
size: -
J: TRBJ1-2
V: TRBV28

CDR3: CASSYSPGQGTHEQYF
DNA: TGTGCCAGCAGTTACTCACCGGGACAGGGGACCCACGAGCAGTACTTC
D: TRBD1
size: -
J: TRBJ2-7
V: TRBV6-5

CDR3: CASSSDRSEQGTEAFF
DNA: TGCGCCAGCAGTTCCGACAGATCCGAACAGGGGACTGAAGCTTTCTTT
D: TRBD1
size: -
J: TRBJ1-1
V: TRBV5-1

CDR3: CASSEYRRDWRAEAFF
DNA: TGTGCCAGCAGTGAATACCGCCGGGACTGGAGGGCTGAAGCTTTCTTT
D: -
size: -
J: TRBJ1-1
V: TRBV2

CDR3: CASSLPGIDTQYF
DNA: TGTGCCAGCAGTTTACCGGGGATAGATACGCAGTATTTT
D: -
size: -
J: TRBJ2-3
V: TRBV28

CDR3: CASSEALAGSVETQYF
DNA: TGTGCCAGCAGTGAAGCTTTGGCAGGGTCGGTAGAGACCCAGTACTTC
D: -
size: -
J: TRBJ2-5
V: TRBV6-1

CDR3: CASSEVWTGVTEAFF
DNA: TGTGCCAGCAGTGAAGTTTGGACAGGGGTCACTGAAGCTTTCTTT
D: TRBD1
size: -
J: TRBJ1-1
V: TRBV6-1

CDR3: CASRSNRGAFF
DNA: TGTGCCAGCAGGAGTAATAGGGGGGCTTTCTTT
D: -
size: few
J: TRBJ1-1
V: TRBV28

CDR3: CAWSAGLAGEETQYF
DNA: TGTGCCTGGAGCGCGGGACTAGCGGGGGAAGAGACCCAGTACTTC
D: TRBD2
size: -
J: TRBJ2-5
V: TRBV30

CDR3: CASSRDRLAVDTQYF
DNA: TGTGCCAGCAGCCGAGACCGACTAGCGGTAGATACGCAGTATTTT
D: TRBD2
size: -
J: TRBJ2-3
V: TRBV27

CDR3: CASIRDRGHYEQYF
DNA: TGTGCCAGCATCCGAGACAGGGGGCACTACGAGCAGTACTTC
D: TRBD1
size: -
J: TRBJ2-7
V: TRBV6-5

CDR3: CASSDLETGSRDEQYF
DNA: TGTGCCAGCAGTGACCTCGAGACAGGGTCTCGGGACGAGCAGTACTTC
D: TRBD1
size: -
J: TRBJ2-7
V: TRBV25-1

CDR3: CASSLGQGYQETQYF
DNA: TGTGCCAGCAGCTTAGGTCAGGGATATCAAGAGACCCAGTACTTC
D: -
size: -
J: TRBJ2-5
V: TRBV7-9

CDR3: CASSFGGLNNEQFF
DNA: TGCGCCAGCAGCTTCGGGGGTTTGAACAATGAGCAGTTCTTC
D: -
size: -
J: TRBJ2-1
V: TRBV5-1

CDR3: CASSPGGALQETQYF
DNA: TGTGCCAGCAGCCCAGGTGGGGCCCTTCAAGAGACCCAGTACTTC
D: -
size: -
J: TRBJ2-5
V: TRBV7-3

CDR3: CASSEGHTEQFF
DNA: TGTGCCAGCAGTGAAGGTCACACTGAGCAGTTCTTC
D: -
size: once
J: TRBJ2-1
V: TRBV2

CDR3: CSGGGLAGAPTYEQYF
DNA: TGCAGCGGGGGGGGACTAGCGGGAGCCCCTACCTACGAGCAGTACTTC
D: TRBD2
size: -
J: TRBJ2-7
V: TRBV29-1

CDR3: CAWSLAKPGATLRTEAFF
DNA: TGTGCCTGGAGTTTAGCAAAACCAGGGGCAACTTTGCGGACTGAAGCTTTCTTT
D: -
size: -
J: TRBJ1-1
V: TRBV30

CDR3: CASSYSTGVGYNEQFF
DNA: TGTGCCAGCAGTTACTCGACGGGAGTAGGATACAATGAGCAGTTCTTC
D: -
size: -
J: TRBJ2-1
V: TRBV6-2/TRBV6-3

CDR3: CASSLSTEANYGYTF
DNA: TGCGCCAGCAGCTTGTCGACAGAAGCTAACTATGGCTACACCTTC
D: -
size: -
J: TRBJ1-2
V: TRBV5-1

CDR3: CASTSGNNEQFF
DNA: TGTGCCTCCACTAGCGGGAACAATGAGCAGTTCTTC
D: TRBD2
size: -
J: TRBJ2-1
V: TRBV10-3

CDR3: CASSQRGGVYEQYF
DNA: TGTGCCAGCAGTCAAAGGGGAGGGGTCTACGAGCAGTACTTC
D: TRBD2
size: -
J: TRBJ2-7
V: TRBV14

CDR3: CASSQPTGKSYEQYF
DNA: TGTGCCAGCAGCCAGCCCACAGGGAAAAGCTACGAGCAGTACTTC
D: -
size: -
J: TRBJ2-7
V: TRBV7-2

CDR3: CASSLGAGVSGNTIYF
DNA: TGCGCCAGCAGCTTGGGTGCAGGGGTATCTGGAAACACCATATATTTT
D: -
size: -
J: TRBJ1-3
V: TRBV5-1

CDR3: CASSGLAEENEQFF
DNA: TGTGCCAGCAGTGGGCTAGCGGAGGAGAATGAGCAGTTCTTC
D: TRBD2
size: -
J: TRBJ2-1
V: TRBV27

CDR3: CAIFGLAGRNTGELFF
DNA: TGTGCCATCTTCGGACTAGCGGGACGGAACACCGGGGAGCTGTTTTTT
D: TRBD2
size: -
J: TRBJ2-2
V: TRBV10-3

CDR3: CASSRGPTGELFF
DNA: TGTGCCAGCAGCAGGGGGCCCACCGGGGAGCTGTTTTTT
D: -
size: few
J: TRBJ2-2
V: TRBV21-1

CDR3: CASRGMGQGGDGYTF
DNA: TGTGCCAGCAGGGGAATGGGACAGGGCGGCGATGGCTACACCTTC
D: TRBD1
size: few
J: TRBJ1-2
V: TRBV5-4

CDR3: CASSLRDLRTDTQYF
DNA: TGTGCCAGTAGTCTCCGGGACTTACGCACAGATACGCAGTATTTT
D: -
size: -
J: TRBJ2-3
V: TRBV19

CDR3: CASSIASGADEQFF
DNA: TGTGCCAGTAGCATAGCTAGCGGGGCGGATGAGCAGTTCTTC
D: TRBD2
size: -
J: TRBJ2-1
V: TRBV19

CDR3: CASSIFRGRAEAFF
DNA: TGTGCCAGTAGCATCTTTAGGGGGAGGGCTGAAGCTTTCTTT
D: -
size: -
J: TRBJ1-1
V: TRBV19

CDR3: CASSRSPGGNTEAFF
DNA: TGTGCCAGCAGCCGGAGTCCCGGGGGGAACACTGAAGCTTTCTTT
D: -
size: -
J: TRBJ1-1
V: TRBV3-1/TRBV3-2

CDR3: CASSQAGRGGKLFF
DNA: TGTGCCAGCAGCCAAGCGGGCAGGGGCGGAAAACTGTTTTTT
D: -
size: -
J: TRBJ1-4
V: TRBV14

CDR3: CASSESGQGPTGELFF
DNA: TGCGCCAGCAGTGAGTCGGGACAGGGACCCACCGGGGAGCTGTTTTTT
D: TRBD1
size: few
J: TRBJ2-2
V: TRBV10-1

CDR3: CATSDSGEGYTF
DNA: TGTGCCACCAGTGATTCCGGGGAAGGCTACACCTTC
D: -
size: -
J: TRBJ1-2
V: TRBV24-1

CDR3: CASSLGVSAGYEQYF
DNA: TGTGCCAGCAGCTTAGGGGTTAGCGCTGGCTACGAGCAGTACTTC
D: -
size: -
J: TRBJ2-7
V: TRBV11-1

CDR3: CAITTSGGQETQYF
DNA: TGTGCCATTACGACTAGCGGGGGACAAGAGACCCAGTACTTC
D: TRBD2
size: -
J: TRBJ2-5
V: TRBV2

CDR3: CASSPRQGENYGYTF
DNA: TGTGCCAGCAGCCCCCGACAGGGGGAGAACTATGGCTACACCTTC
D: TRBD1
size: few
J: TRBJ1-2
V: TRBV7-9

CDR3: CASSLAGDNGQPQHF
DNA: TGCGCCAGCAGCTTGGCCGGGGATAACGGTCAGCCCCAGCATTTT
D: -
size: -
J: TRBJ1-5
V: TRBV5-1

CDR3: CASSLARAETQYF
DNA: TGTGCCAGCAGCTTAGCCAGGGCGGAGACCCAGTACTTC
D: -
size: -
J: TRBJ2-5
V: TRBV7-2

CDR3: CASSQAGGRGTDTQYF
DNA: TGTGCCAGCAGCCAAGCAGGCGGGAGAGGGACAGATACGCAGTATTTT
D: TRBD2
size: -
J: TRBJ2-3
V: TRBV4-2

CDR3: CASSPGLSNQPQHF
DNA: TGTGCCAGCAGCCCTGGGCTTAGCAATCAGCCCCAGCATTTT
D: -
size: -
J: TRBJ1-5
V: TRBV9

CDR3: CASTPNRDRGYTF
DNA: TGTGCCAGCACCCCGAACAGGGATCGAGGCTACACCTTC
D: -
size: -
J: TRBJ1-2
V: TRBV6-6

CDR3: CASRNSNTGELFF
DNA: TGTGCCAGCAGAAACAGCAACACCGGGGAGCTGTTTTTT
D: -
size: -
J: TRBJ2-2
V: TRBV2

CDR3: CASSPGQVGNEQYF
DNA: TGTGCCAGCTCACCTGGACAGGTAGGAAACGAGCAGTACTTC
D: TRBD1
size: -
J: TRBJ2-7
V: TRBV18

CDR3: CASSLPNTGGSRTDTQYF
DNA: TGTGCCAGCAGCTTACCTAATACAGGGGGAAGCCGCACAGATACGCAGTATTTT
D: TRBD1
size: -
J: TRBJ2-3
V: TRBV11-2

CDR3: CASNVAGENEQFF
DNA: TGTGCCAGCAATGTGGCGGGAGAGAATGAGCAGTTCTTC
D: -
size: -
J: TRBJ2-1
V: TRBV21-1

CDR3: CASSPGTGWQETQYF
DNA: TGCGCCAGCAGCCCCGGGACAGGGTGGCAAGAGACCCAGTACTTC
D: TRBD1
size: -
J: TRBJ2-5
V: TRBV5-1

CDR3: CSVDQGQGTPEAFF
DNA: TGCAGCGTTGATCAGGGACAGGGCACCCCCGAAGCTTTCTTT
D: TRBD1
size: -
J: TRBJ1-1
V: TRBV29-1